The 20 T cell receptor beta chains below all came from one sample that was sequenced in a study of cytomegalovirus exposure and HLA in healthy donors. Primers for the PCR totalled 60 Vbeta and 13 Jbeta. Generated by immunoSEQ multiplex PCR, the TCRdb table keeps only in-frame clones and is missing some. The table lists more than 95,000 clones, 15% to 20% of them singletons. Material for sequencing was PBMCs. These receptors came from a female donor in good health and CMV-seropositive.

The chain combines TRBV11-1 with TRBJ2-7, with 10 bases matching TRBD1. Looked up from germline, CDR1 is SGHAT and CDR2 is FQDESV (reference sequence). The CDR3 runs 14 residues. J lost 0 bases, V lost 7 bases, and 3 bases had no gene match. The CDR3 loop reads CASTRTGGSYEQYF. The CDR3 nucleotides are TGTGCCAGCACCCGGACAGGGGGCTCCTACGAGCAGTACTTC.

This clone has only a few counts. The chain links TRBV19 to TRBJ1-2; D may be TRBD1 (6 bases). This CDR3 has 14 amino acids. The V gene's germline CDR1 is LNHDA and CDR2 SQIVND (reference sequence). V was cut by 0 bases and J by 2 bases, with 7 bases left in between. As DNA, the CDR3 is TGTGCCAGTAGTATAGATACAGGGAACTATGGCTACACCTTC. Residues: CASSIDTGNYGYTF.

The chain recombines TRBV5-4 with TRBJ1-2; TRBD1 aligns across 8 bases. V gave up 4 bases and J gave up 4 bases; unmatched junction bases: 3. CDR1 is SGHNT and CDR2 is YYREEE in the germline V gene (reference sequence). The CDR3 covers 13 residues. The CDR3 DNA is TGTGCCAGCAGCGTGGACAGGGCCTATGGCTACACCTTC. Amino acid sequence: CASSVDRAYGYTF. The full variable domain, its missing parts supplied by reference TRBV5-4 and TRBJ1-2, is ETGVTQSPTHLIKTRGQQVTLRCSSQSGHNTVSWYQQALGQGPQFIFQYYREEENGRGNFPPRFSGLQFPNYSSELNVNALELDDSALYLCASSVDRAYGYTFGSGTRLTVV.

This clone was counted a few times. The chain employs TRBV28 and TRBJ2-1; D not certain. CDR1 and CDR2 from the germline V gene are MDHEN and SYDVKM. The CDR3 consists of 14 residues. V dropped 2 bases and J dropped 9 bases, with 14 bases sitting between them. As DNA, the CDR3 is TGTGCCAGCAGTTTACCACTCCCGTTCGGTGAGCAGTTCTTC. As protein: CASSLPLPFGEQFF.

This clone was counted a few times. The rearrangement joins TRBV7-6 to TRBJ1-1; 9 nucleotides match TRBD1. The CDR3 covers 17 residues. Looked up from germline, CDR1 is SGHVS and CDR2 is FNYEAQ. The J segment lost 4 bases and the V segment lost 2 bases, leaving 11 bases of the junction unmatched. The CDR3 spells CASSLLSTGGISTEAFF. The CDR3 DNA is TGTGCCAGCAGCTTATTATCGACAGGGGGGATAAGCACTGAAGCTTTCTTT.

The chain recombines TRBV6-1 with TRBJ1-1; TRBD1 is a possible D gene (6 bases). The CDR3 is 14 amino acids. The V and J ends lost 2 bases and 5 bases respectively, with 12 bases between them. Germline assignment: CDR1 MNHNS and CDR2 SASEGT. CDR3 sequence (DNA): TGTGCCAGCAGTGAAAACAGGGAAGGAACTGAAGCTTTCTTT. This gives the protein CASSENREGTEAFF.

This sequence joins TRBV7-9 and TRBJ2-7; 7 bases match TRBD1. CDR1 SEHNR and CDR2 FQNEAQ come from the germline V gene (reference sequence). With 8 bases clipped from V and 2 bases from J, the junction kept 9 bases outside the gene matches. The CDR3 consists of 14 residues. The CDR3 DNA reads TGTGCCAGCTCCACCGGGACAGATACCTACGAGCAGTACTTC. This gives the protein CASSTGTDTYEQYF. The full variable domain, rest sourced from reference TRBV7-9 and TRBJ2-7, is DTGVSQNPRHKITKRGQNVTFRCDPISEHNRLYWYRQTLGQGPEFLTYFQNEAQLEKSRLLSDRFSAERPKGSFSTLEIQRTEQGDSAMYLCASSTGTDTYEQYFGPGTRLTVT.

A few counts support this clone. This chain uses TRBV7-8 with TRBJ2-7; 14 bases map to TRBD2. Germline V gene data show CDR1 as SGHVS and CDR2 as FQNEAQ. CDR3 length: 18 residues. Unmatched junction bases numbered 10, after V lost 2 bases and J lost 4 bases. CDR3 sequence: CASSLLTSGRASSYEQYF. As DNA, the CDR3 is TGTGCCAGCAGCTTATTGACTAGCGGGAGGGCCTCATCTTACGAGCAGTACTTC.

This clone was seen only once. It may be a read error: a sequence one base away is much more abundant. CDR3 in amino acids: CASSPNYEQYF. CDR3 DNA: TGTGCCAGCAGCCCCAACTACGAGCAGTACTTC. This chain joins TRBV2 and TRBJ2-7; D gene ambiguous. The germline V gene has CDR1 SNHLY and CDR2 FYNNEI. CDR3 length: 11 amino acids. Between the trimmed V and J ends, which lost 6 bases and 3 bases, there was a span of 6 bases.

This chain uses TRBV29-1 with TRBJ2-5; D is possibly TRBD2 (5 bases). The J call could be wrong; TRBJ2-7 is a better fit for the DNA end. The germline CDR1 and CDR2 sequences are SQVTM and ANQGSEA. This CDR3 has 12 residues. DNA for the CDR3: TGCAGCGCCGAGGGCGGGTCCTACGAGCAGTACTTC. Protein: CSAEGGSYEQYF.

This clone was counted only a few times. This chain links TRBV2 with TRBJ2-2, with 10 bases that match TRBD2. The junction had 7 bases not matched to a gene; V was cut back by 6 bases and J by 6 bases. The CDR3 spans 15 residues. Germline CDR1 SNHLY, CDR2 FYNNEI. The CDR3 spells CASSGEGLASGELFF. The CDR3 nucleotides read TGTGCCAGCAGCGGAGAGGGACTAGCGTCCGGGGAGCTGTTTTTT. Drawing the rest from reference TRBV2 and TRBJ2-2, the complete variable domain is EPEVTQTPSHQVTQMGQEVILRCVPISNHLYFYWYRQILGQKVEFLVSFYNNEISEKSEIFDDQFSVERPDGSNFTLKIRSTKLEDSAMYFCASSGEGLASGELFFGEGSRLTVL.

V is TRBV7-2 and J is TRBJ2-7; 8 bases are a match to TRBD1. The CDR3 is 15 amino acids. CDR1 is SGHTA, CDR2 FQGNSA, per germline. With V trimmed by 1 base and J by 3 bases, 5 bases remained unmatched. CDR3 residues: CASSLGQGYFYEQYF. In nucleotides, the CDR3 is TGTGCCAGCAGCTTAGGACAGGGGTACTTCTACGAGCAGTACTTC.

The chain links TRBV28 to TRBJ2-7, with TRBD2 matching over 11 bases. Germline CDR1 reads MDHEN; CDR2 reads SYDVKM. V lost 8 bases and J lost 3; bases outside the gene matches: 12. The CDR3 totals 16 residues. The CDR3 sequence is CASHTPPSGGRYEQYF. Here the CDR3 DNA reads TGTGCCAGCCATACCCCCCCTAGCGGGGGGCGCTACGAGCAGTACTTC.

The J gene is TRBJ2-1, the V gene TRBV9; TRBD2 is a possible D gene (5 bases). Germline V gene data show CDR1 as SGDLS and CDR2 as YYNGEE. V was trimmed by 3 bases and J by 0 bases, leaving 10 bases between them. CDR3 size: 15 residues. CDR3 amino acids: CASSGTDNSYNEQFF. DNA of the CDR3: TGTGCCAGCAGCGGGACTGATAACTCCTACAATGAGCAGTTCTTC.

V gene TRBV7-9 combines with J gene TRBJ1-2; D perhaps matches TRBD1 (6 bases). V lost 6 bases, J lost 4 bases, and 12 bases lay in between. Germline V gene sequence: CDR1 SEHNR, CDR2 FQNEAQ (reference sequence). This CDR3 comprises 13 residues. The CDR3 region is CASSTTGPYGYTF. DNA for the CDR3: TGTGCCAGCAGTACGACAGGCCCCTATGGCTACACCTTC.

This clone was detected only once. J is TRBJ2-5 and V is TRBV7-9, with D possibly matching TRBD2 (6 bases). V was clipped by 2 bases and J by 0 bases, with 13 bases between them. The length of the CDR3 is 16 residues. The germline V gene has CDR1 SEHNR and CDR2 FQNEAQ (reference sequence). Here the CDR3 reads CASSLIPSEYQETQYF. The CDR3 bases are TGTGCCAGCAGCTTAATTCCTAGCGAGTACCAAGAGACCCAGTACTTC.

This clone was recorded a few times. The chain has TRBV29-1 and TRBJ2-1; TRBD1 might be the D (5 bases). The CDR3 is made up of 13 amino acids. Per germline, CDR1 SQVTM and CDR2 ANQGSEA. Trimming shortened V by 1 base and J by 11 bases, and 15 bases separated the two germline ends. The CDR3 loop is CSVEAVGLSQQFF. DNA of the CDR3: TGCAGCGTTGAAGCGGTGGGGCTGAGCCAGCAGTTCTTC.

This clone has only a few counts. The chain employs TRBV2 and TRBJ2-7; 8 bases agree with TRBD1. In germline, CDR1 is SNHLY, CDR2 FYNNEI. V shed 1 base, J shed 2 bases, and the junction held 4 bases outside the gene matches. This CDR3 comprises 15 residues. Here the CDR3 DNA reads TGTGCCAGCAGTGAAGGGACAGGGCTCGCCTACGAGCAGTACTTC. Translated, it gives CASSEGTGLAYEQYF.

This clone was detected only a few times. This chain connects TRBV13 to TRBJ2-7; maybe TRBD1 (5 bases). This CDR3 comprises 15 residues. Germline assignment: CDR1 PRHDT and CDR2 FYEKMQ (reference sequence). Trimming cost V 5 bases and J 5 bases, with 19 bases left between them. This CDR3 is CASSLHSGRNHEQYF. The CDR3 nucleotides are TGTGCCAGCAGCCTCCACTCAGGGCGCAACCACGAGCAGTACTTC.

The J gene is TRBJ2-7, the V gene TRBV21-1; TRBD1 is taken as the D call from the table, unchecked against the DNA. TRBV21-1 is noted as a pseudogene. The CDR3 totals 16 residues. The CDR3 coding sequence is TGTGCCAGCAGCAACATTTCTCCGGGACAGCCGTACGAGCAGTACTTC. Protein: CASSNISPGQPYEQYF.